The present TCR beta chain was sequenced within a study of blood T cell repertoires in COVID-19. Study at large: Samples came from the United States, Italy and Spain, spanning acute and convalescent COVID-19. The analysed material was cDNA or gDNA that came from T cells, B-cell-depleted T cells, or PBMCs.

Germline-derived CDR1 and CDR2 are SQVTM and ANQGSEA. CDR3 length: 14 residues. V lost 6 bases and J lost 8; bases outside the gene matches: 13. Original processing notes: By means of reference gene primer amplification, nucleated cell counts were estimated. The repertoire was sequenced with immunoSEQ multiplex PCR; TCRdb's copy has only in-frame clones and lacks some. V and J calls and clone size follow that table, whereas D and trimming were derived from the DNA. The sample lists more than 45,000 clones, 85% to 90% occurring once. The source of this sequence is a man aged 55-75 years with acute or convalescent COVID-19. The sequenced material came from peripheral blood. The chain recombines TRBV29-1 with TRBJ2-1, with 7 nucleotides matching TRBD1. The CDR3 nucleotides read TGCAGCGTCCCGGGACAGCCAGTAGTGGATGAGCAGTTCTTC. Its translation: CSVPGQPVVDEQFF.